This T cell receptor beta chain was observed in a study of CD8+ T cells in alopecia areata. Study-level points and caveats: Expanded CD8+ clones among the top 100, and scalp clonality, were significantly decreased by tofacitinib. Scalp sequencing captures resident alphabeta T cells of normal skin too.

Treatment of the sample: oral pan-JAK inhibitor, 5-10 mg twice daily. This clone was seen a few times. Its antigen remains unknown. Sequencing used cDNA as its template, made by extracting RNA and reverse transcribing it. Here immunoSEQ multiplex PCR was the method, and the copy in TCRdb shows in-frame clones only, minus some. The sample includes 150,000 to 200,000 clones, roughly 66% of them seen just once. The germline gives CDR1 SQVTM, CDR2 ANQGSEA. There are 14 residues in the CDR3. Germline trimming cut 7 bases from V and 2 bases from J; bases unmatched to any gene: 8. The source was CD4+ T cells sorted from blood, collected at week 24, from a patient treated with tofacitinib. The chain is built from TRBV29-1 and TRBJ2-1; the match to TRBD2 covers 7 bases. This sequence was found in a human donor with alopecia areata. This CDR3 reads CSALTSLPYNEQFF. The CDR3 nucleotides are TGCAGCGCTTTGACTAGCCTCCCCTACAATGAGCAGTTCTTC.